The 10 T cell receptor beta chains below all came from one sample that was sequenced in a study of cytomegalovirus exposure and HLA in healthy donors. In the PCR, 60 Vbeta and 13 Jbeta primers were used. Data came from immunoSEQ multiplex PCR; TCRdb stores just in-frame clones and leaves some out. This table holds some 110,000 clones, around 80% found once. Sequencing used PBMCs. Receptors were obtained from a man aged 25 to 40 in good health and CMV-seropositive.

The rearrangement joins TRBV25-1 to TRBJ1-6; D gene unclear. The CDR3 contains 15 residues. Germline CDR1 is MGHDK and CDR2 is SYGVNS. The V end was cut by 6 bases, the J end by 6 bases, with 15 bases between. The CDR3 DNA follows: TGTGCCAGCAGGAGGGCGAACGGGGTTAATTCACCCCTCCACTTT. It codes for CASRRANGVNSPLHF. Drawing the rest from reference TRBV25-1 and TRBJ1-6, the complete variable domain is EADIYQTPRYLVIGTGKKITLECSQTMGHDKMYWYQQDPGMELHLIHYSYGVNSTEKGDLSSESTVSRIRTEHFPLTLESARPSHTSQYLCASRRANGVNSPLHFGNGTRLTVT.

The gene calls are TRBV2 and TRBJ1-5; the D is unclear. The V end lost 6 bases, the J end lost 0 bases, and 15 bases lay between the germline ends. Germline V gene sequence: CDR1 SNHLY, CDR2 FYNNEI. This CDR3 region has 16 residues. The CDR3 region is CASRPRRLNSNQPQHF. The CDR3 nucleotides read TGTGCCAGCAGACCAAGGAGACTAAATAGCAATCAGCCCCAGCATTTT.

The J gene is TRBJ2-5, the V gene TRBV5-6; TRBD2 matches at 9 bases. Matching the DNA end better, TRBJ2-7 makes the J call doubtful. The length of the CDR3 is 15 residues. The germline V gene encodes CDR1 SGHDT and CDR2 YYEEEE. The CDR3 is CASSLLRGGPYEQYF. As DNA, the CDR3 is TGTGCCAGCAGCTTGTTGCGGGGGGGCCCCTACGAGCAGTACTTC.

The chain joins TRBV10-3 to TRBJ2-1; TRBD2 matches at 8 bases. The germline V gene encodes CDR1 ENHRY and CDR2 SYGVKD. The CDR3 loop spans 13 amino acids. The V and J ends lost 8 bases and 4 bases, in that order; junction bases with no gene match: 4. CDR3 in amino acids: CAISGGVYNEQFF. In nucleotides, the CDR3 is TGTGCCATCTCCGGGGGGGTATACAATGAGCAGTTCTTC.

This clone came up once. This chain joins TRBV7-2 and TRBJ1-5; D perhaps matches TRBD1 (6 bases). There are 16 residues in the CDR3. CDR1 SGHTA and CDR2 FQGNSA come from the germline V gene. The V gene lost 3 bases and the J gene lost 1 base, with 13 bases spanning the gap. CDR3 bases: TGTGCCAGCAGCTTGGATCGGGGGGCGAGCAATCAGCCCCAGCATTTT. This gives the protein CASSLDRGASNQPQHF.

This clone has only a few counts. The V and J genes are TRBV5-6 and TRBJ1-6, with D possibly matching TRBD1 (5 bases). The CDR3 extends over 15 amino acids. V shed 3 bases and J shed 0 bases, with 7 bases lying between them. CDR1 and CDR2 (germline): SGHDT, YYEEEE. In DNA, the CDR3 is TGTGCCAGCAGCTACAGGAGCTCCTATAATTCACCCCTCCACTTT. Translation gives CASSYRSSYNSPLHF.

This clone was detected only a few times. The CDR3 is CASSLRVGGNTEAFF. The CDR3 DNA reads as TGCGCCAGCAGCTTGAGGGTGGGGGGGAACACTGAAGCTTTCTTT. The chain couples TRBV5-1 to TRBJ1-1; TRBD1 is a possible D gene (5 bases). From germline, CDR1 is SGHRS and CDR2 YFSETQ. The ends were cut back, 1 base at V and 1 base at J, with 11 bases in the middle. CDR3 size: 15 residues.

The table lists this clone with a count of one. The chain couples TRBV20-1 to TRBJ1-2; no clear D gene. Germline CDR1 reads DFQATT; CDR2 reads SNEGSKA (reference sequence). The CDR3 extends over 11 amino acids. V was pared by 7 bases and J by 1 base, with 7 bases between. The CDR3 loop reads CSGAGNYGYTF. The DNA for the CDR3 is TGCAGTGGGGCTGGTAACTATGGCTACACCTTC.

The J gene is TRBJ2-5, the V gene TRBV5-1; TRBD2 matches at 9 bases. V lost 4 bases, J lost 3 bases, and 7 bases stayed unmatched. Germline V gene data show CDR1 as SGHRS and CDR2 as YFSETQ. CDR3 length equals 15 residues. CDR3 sequence reads: CASSMGLAREETQYF. The CDR3 DNA reads as TGCGCCAGCAGCATGGGACTAGCTAGGGAAGAGACCCAGTACTTC.

This chain links TRBV5-1 with TRBJ1-1, with 11 bases lining up with TRBD1. This CDR3 contains 14 residues. Trimming took 2 bases from V and 5 from J; bases not matched to a gene: 2. Germline CDR1 is SGHRS and CDR2 is YFSETQ. The CDR3 spells CASSFGTGGTEAFF. In DNA, the CDR3 is TGCGCCAGCAGCTTCGGGACAGGGGGGACTGAAGCTTTCTTT.